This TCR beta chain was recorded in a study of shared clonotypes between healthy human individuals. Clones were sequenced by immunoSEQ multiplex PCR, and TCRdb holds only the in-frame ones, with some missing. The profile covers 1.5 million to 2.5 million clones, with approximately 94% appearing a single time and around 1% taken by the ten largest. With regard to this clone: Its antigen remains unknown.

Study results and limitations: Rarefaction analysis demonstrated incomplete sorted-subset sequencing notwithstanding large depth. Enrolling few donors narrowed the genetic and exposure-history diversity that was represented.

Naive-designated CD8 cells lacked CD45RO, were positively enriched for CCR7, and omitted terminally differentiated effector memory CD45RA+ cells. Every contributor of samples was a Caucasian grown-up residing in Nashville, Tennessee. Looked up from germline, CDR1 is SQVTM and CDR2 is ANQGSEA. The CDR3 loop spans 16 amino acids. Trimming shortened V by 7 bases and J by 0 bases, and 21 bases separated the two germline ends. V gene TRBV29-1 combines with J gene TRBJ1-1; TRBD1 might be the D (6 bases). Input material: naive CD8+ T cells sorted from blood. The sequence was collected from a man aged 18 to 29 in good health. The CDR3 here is CSAKDRHSLMNTEAFF. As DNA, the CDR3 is TGCAGCGCGAAAGACAGGCACTCCCTCATGAACACTGAAGCTTTCTTT.